Below, 15 T cell receptor beta chains from the same sample are listed, as sequenced in a study of CD8+ T cells in alopecia areata. Sequencing used cDNA as its template, made by extracting RNA and reverse transcribing it. Profiling relied on immunoSEQ multiplex PCR, and the TCRdb table lists in-frame clones only, not all of them. The sample includes around 250,000 clones, less than 80% of them seen just once. Sample: CD4+ T cells sorted from blood, taken at week 0. The receptors come from a human donor with alopecia areata.

This chain joins TRBV11-2 and TRBJ2-7; 9 positions agree with TRBD1. The CDR3 is 14 amino acids. Germline trimming cut 6 bases from V and 3 bases from J; bases unmatched to any gene: 6. CDR1 and CDR2 from the germline V gene are SGHAT and FQNNGV. In DNA, the CDR3 is TGTGCCAGCAGTCTGACAGGGGGAGACTACGAGCAGTACTTC. Translated: CASSLTGGDYEQYF.

V usage is TRBV2 and J usage is TRBJ2-3; D is tentatively TRBD1 or TRBD2 (5 bases each). The germline V and J ends were trimmed by 3 bases and 2 bases, with 12 bases remaining between them. Germline lookup yields CDR1 SNHLY and CDR2 FYNNEI. This CDR3 contains 15 residues. Here the CDR3 reads CASSEGPAVTDTQYF. CDR3 DNA sequence: TGTGCCAGCAGTGAGGGACCCGCAGTCACAGATACGCAGTATTTT.

V gene TRBV4-2 combines with J gene TRBJ2-5, with 14 nucleotides matching TRBD2. The CDR3 runs to 18 residues. The trim removed 3 bases at V and 2 bases at J, leaving 8 bases unmatched. Per germline, CDR1 LGHNA and CDR2 YNFKEQ. In nucleotides, the CDR3 is TGTGCCAGCAGCCATAGTGGGACTAGCGGGGGCCTGCAAGAGACCCAGTACTTC. Its translation: CASSHSGTSGGLQETQYF.

V and J are TRBV29-1 and TRBJ2-1, with D hard to call. The V gene's germline CDR1 is SQVTM and CDR2 ANQGSEA. The CDR3 contains 13 residues. The V end was cut by 2 bases, the J end by 2 bases, with 7 bases between. The CDR3 bases are TGCAGCGTTGAAACAGCGCCCTACAATGAGCAGTTCTTC. Translated, it gives CSVETAPYNEQFF.

The CDR3 region has the DNA TGTGCCAGCAGCGTAGTCGGGGGGGCCGCGACCCAGTACTTC. Encoded protein: CASSVVGGAATQYF. This chain links TRBV9 with TRBJ2-5, with TRBD2 matching 8 bases. After removal of 0 bases from V and 7 bases from J, the junction contained 5 bases not matched to a gene. Germline loops: CDR1 SGDLS, CDR2 YYNGEE. The CDR3 runs to 14 residues.

V usage is TRBV29-1 and J usage is TRBJ2-7; possible D gene TRBD2, 5 bases. This CDR3 has 11 amino acids. Trimming left V 7 bases short and J 4 bases short, with 11 bases between. Germline V CDR1 and CDR2: SQVTM, ANQGSEA. Here the CDR3 reads CSGRTDYEQYF. The CDR3 DNA sequence: TGCAGCGGGAGGACGGATTACGAGCAGTACTTC.

The chain is built from TRBV18 and TRBJ2-3, with TRBD2 identical over 7 bases. Trimming at V came to 3 bases and at J to 2 bases, leaving 8 bases not matched to a gene. Per the germline V gene, CDR1 is KGHSH and CDR2 is LQKENI. CDR3 size: 16 residues. CDR3 in amino acids: CASSPLSGGNTDTQYF. Written as DNA, the CDR3 is TGTGCCAGCTCACCTCTATCGGGGGGAAACACAGATACGCAGTATTTT.

This clone came up a few times. The genes are TRBV15 and TRBJ2-5, with TRBD2 as a possible D gene (5 bases). Trimming pared 5 bases from V and 5 bases from J, leaving 15 bases between. The length of the CDR3 is 14 residues. Germline V lookup: CDR1 LNHNV, CDR2 YYDKDF (reference sequence). CDR3 protein: CATSPTRGYETQYF. In DNA form, the CDR3 reads TGTGCCACCAGCCCGACTCGGGGTTACGAGACCCAGTACTTC.

J is TRBJ1-6 and V is TRBV30; no definite D call. Germline CDR1 GTSNPN, CDR2 SVGIG (reference sequence). Trimming removed 3 bases at V and 7 bases at J, with 13 bases between. CDR3 size: 14 residues. The CDR3 coding sequence is TGTGCCTGGAGAAGGGAAGGATGGAATTCACCCCTCCACTTT. Encoded protein: CAWRREGWNSPLHF.

This chain connects TRBV2 to TRBJ1-1; D unresolved. The V end lost 0 bases, the J end lost 5 bases, and 13 bases lay between the germline ends. This CDR3 has 15 amino acids. Per germline, CDR1 SNHLY and CDR2 FYNNEI. CDR3 bases: TGTGCCAGCAGTGAAGCGCGGGCCTCGGTGACTGAAGCTTTCTTT. It yields the protein CASSEARASVTEAFF.

This clone has a handful of counts. V gene TRBV7-6 combines with J gene TRBJ2-1, with 8 bases lining up with TRBD2. V shed 4 bases, J shed 4 bases, and the junction held 3 bases outside the gene matches. Germline lookup yields CDR1 SGHVS and CDR2 FNYEAQ. The CDR3 covers 14 residues. CDR3: CASSSASGYNEQFF. The CDR3, as DNA: TGTGCCAGCAGCTCAGCTAGCGGGTACAATGAGCAGTTCTTC.

The V call is TRBV6-5, the J call TRBJ1-6; 10 nucleotides align to TRBD1. V shed 4 bases, J shed 7 bases, and the junction held 4 bases outside the gene matches. Germline-derived CDR1 and CDR2 are MNHEY and SVGAGI. The CDR3 is made up of 15 amino acids. The CDR3 nucleotides are TGTGCCAGCAGTTCCGGGACAGGGGTAAATTCACCCCTCCACTTT. Protein sequence: CASSSGTGVNSPLHF.

This chain connects TRBV18 to TRBJ2-7; D is unclear. Trimming took off 3 bases at V and 6 bases at J, with 9 bases between the two ends. Germline V gene lookup returns CDR1 KGHSH and CDR2 LQKENI. The CDR3 runs 12 residues. The CDR3 loop is CASSPPLGEQYF. The DNA for the CDR3 is TGTGCCAGCTCACCCCCGCTTGGCGAGCAGTACTTC. The full variable domain, in which reference TRBV18 and TRBJ2-7 provide the parts outside the CDR3, is NAGVMQNPRHLVRRRGQEARLRCSPMKGHSHVYWYRQLPEEGLKFMVYLQKENIIDESGMPKERFSAEFPKEGPSILRIQQVVRGDSAAYFCASSPPLGEQYFGPGTRLTVT.

This chain connects TRBV30 to TRBJ2-5; 9 bases align to TRBD1. Germline CDR1 and CDR2: GTSNPN and SVGIG (reference sequence). This CDR3 has 13 amino acids. V shed 8 bases and J 2 bases; nucleotides not matched to a gene: 6. The CDR3 reads CAGNRGHQETQYF. The CDR3 region has the DNA TGTGCCGGTAACAGGGGGCATCAAGAGACCCAGTACTTC.

J is TRBJ1-1 and V is TRBV7-2; no definite D call. Germline assignment: CDR1 SGHTA and CDR2 FQGNSA. The CDR3 length is 14 residues. Trimming left V 2 bases short and J 2 bases short, with 9 bases between. As DNA, the CDR3 is TGTGCCAGCAGCTTAATAGTTGTAAACACTGAAGCTTTCTTT. Residues: CASSLIVVNTEAFF.